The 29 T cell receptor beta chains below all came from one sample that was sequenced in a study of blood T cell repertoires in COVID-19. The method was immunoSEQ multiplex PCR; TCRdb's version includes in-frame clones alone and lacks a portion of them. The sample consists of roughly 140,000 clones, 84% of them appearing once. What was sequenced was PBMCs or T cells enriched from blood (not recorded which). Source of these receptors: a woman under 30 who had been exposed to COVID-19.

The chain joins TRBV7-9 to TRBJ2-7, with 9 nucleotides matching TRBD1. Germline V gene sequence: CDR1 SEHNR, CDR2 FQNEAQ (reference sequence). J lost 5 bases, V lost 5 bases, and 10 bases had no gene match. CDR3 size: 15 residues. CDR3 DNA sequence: TGTGCCAGCAGCCCGTCCATGGGACAGGGCCACGAGCAGTACTTC. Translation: CASSPSMGQGHEQYF.

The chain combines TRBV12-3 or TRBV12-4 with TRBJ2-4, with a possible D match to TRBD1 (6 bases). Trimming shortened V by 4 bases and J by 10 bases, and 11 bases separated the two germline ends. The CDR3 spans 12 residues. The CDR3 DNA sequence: TGTGCCAGCAGTTGGACAGAGGGTATTCAGTACTTC. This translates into CASSWTEGIQYF.

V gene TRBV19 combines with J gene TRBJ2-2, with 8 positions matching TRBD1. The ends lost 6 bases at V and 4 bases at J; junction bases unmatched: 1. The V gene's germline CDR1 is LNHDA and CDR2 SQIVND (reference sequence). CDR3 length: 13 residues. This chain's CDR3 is CASRQGVTGELFF. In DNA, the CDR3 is TGTGCCAGTAGACAGGGGGTCACCGGGGAGCTGTTTTTT.

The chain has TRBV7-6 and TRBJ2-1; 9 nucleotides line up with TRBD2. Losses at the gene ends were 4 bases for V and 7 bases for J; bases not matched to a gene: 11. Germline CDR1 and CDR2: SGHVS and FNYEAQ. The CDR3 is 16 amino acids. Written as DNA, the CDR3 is TGTGCCAGCAGCTCCGACCTTGGCGGGAGGGGGAATGAGCAGTTCTTC. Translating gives CASSSDLGGRGNEQFF. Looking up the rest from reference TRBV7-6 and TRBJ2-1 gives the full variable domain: GAGVSQSPRYKVTKRGQDVALRCDPISGHVSLYWYRQALGQGPEFLTYFNYEAQQDKSGLPNDRFSAERPEGSISTLTIQRTEQRDSAMYRCASSSDLGGRGNEQFFGPGTRLTVL.

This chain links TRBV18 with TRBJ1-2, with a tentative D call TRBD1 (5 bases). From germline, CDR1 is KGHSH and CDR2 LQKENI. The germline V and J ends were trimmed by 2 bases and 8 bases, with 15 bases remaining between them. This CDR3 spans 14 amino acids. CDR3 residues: CASSPGSGKGGYTF. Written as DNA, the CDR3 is TGTGCCAGCTCACCAGGCTCAGGGAAAGGAGGCTACACCTTC.

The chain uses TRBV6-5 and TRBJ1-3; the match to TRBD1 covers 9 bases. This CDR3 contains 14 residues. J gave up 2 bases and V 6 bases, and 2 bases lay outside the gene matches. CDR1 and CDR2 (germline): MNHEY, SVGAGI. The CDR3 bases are TGTGCCAGCAGCCGACAGGGGGCTGGAAACACCATATATTTT. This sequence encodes CASSRQGAGNTIYF.

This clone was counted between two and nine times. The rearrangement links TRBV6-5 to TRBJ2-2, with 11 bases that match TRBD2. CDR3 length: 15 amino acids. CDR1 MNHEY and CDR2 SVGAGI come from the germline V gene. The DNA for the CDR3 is TGTGCGGTCAGTTTAGCGGGAGGGATTCCTGGGGAGCTGTTTTTT. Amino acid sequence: CAVSLAGGIPGELFF.

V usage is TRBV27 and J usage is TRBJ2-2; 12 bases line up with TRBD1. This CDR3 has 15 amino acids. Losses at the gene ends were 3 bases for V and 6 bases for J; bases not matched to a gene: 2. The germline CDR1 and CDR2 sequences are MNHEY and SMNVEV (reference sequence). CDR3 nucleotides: TGTGCCAGCAGTTTGGGACAGGGGGCGGCCGGGGAGCTGTTTTTT. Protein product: CASSLGQGAAGELFF.

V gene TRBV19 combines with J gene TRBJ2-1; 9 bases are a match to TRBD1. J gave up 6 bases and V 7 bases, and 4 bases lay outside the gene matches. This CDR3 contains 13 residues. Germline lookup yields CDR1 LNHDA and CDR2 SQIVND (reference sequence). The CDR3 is CASTLTGGNEQFF. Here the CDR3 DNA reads TGTGCCAGTACCCTGACAGGGGGCAATGAGCAGTTCTTC.

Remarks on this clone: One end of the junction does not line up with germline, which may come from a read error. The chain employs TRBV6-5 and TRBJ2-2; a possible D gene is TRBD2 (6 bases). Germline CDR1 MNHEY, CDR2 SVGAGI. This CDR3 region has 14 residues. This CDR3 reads CVSSYREFSGELFF. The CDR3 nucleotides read TGTGTCAGCAGTTACCGGGAGTTCTCCGGGGAGCTGTTTTTT.

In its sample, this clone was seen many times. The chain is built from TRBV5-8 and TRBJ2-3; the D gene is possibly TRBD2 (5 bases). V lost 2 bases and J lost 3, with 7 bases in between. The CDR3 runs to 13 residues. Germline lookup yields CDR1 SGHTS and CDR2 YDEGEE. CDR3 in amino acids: CASSFGGTDTQYF. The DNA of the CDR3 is TGTGCCAGCAGCTTCGGAGGTACAGATACGCAGTATTTT. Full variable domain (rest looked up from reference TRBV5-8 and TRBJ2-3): EAGVTQSPTHLIKTRGQQATLRCSPISGHTSVYWYQQALGLGLQFLLWYDEGEERNRGNFPPRFSGRQFPNYSSELNVNALELEDSALYLCASSFGGTDTQYFGPGTRLTVL.

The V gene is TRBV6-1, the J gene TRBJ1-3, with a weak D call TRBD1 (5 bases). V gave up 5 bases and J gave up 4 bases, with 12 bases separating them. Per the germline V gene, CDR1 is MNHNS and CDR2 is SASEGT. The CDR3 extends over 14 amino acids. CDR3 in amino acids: CASSLERGGNTIYF. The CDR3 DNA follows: TGTGCCAGCAGTCTCGAAAGGGGAGGAAACACCATATATTTT.

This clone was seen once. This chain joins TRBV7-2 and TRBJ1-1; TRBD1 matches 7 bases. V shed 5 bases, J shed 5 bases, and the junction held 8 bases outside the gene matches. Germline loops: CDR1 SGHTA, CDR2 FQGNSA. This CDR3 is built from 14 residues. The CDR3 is CASSHKTGFTEAFF. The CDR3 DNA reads TGTGCCAGCAGCCATAAGACAGGGTTTACTGAAGCTTTCTTT.

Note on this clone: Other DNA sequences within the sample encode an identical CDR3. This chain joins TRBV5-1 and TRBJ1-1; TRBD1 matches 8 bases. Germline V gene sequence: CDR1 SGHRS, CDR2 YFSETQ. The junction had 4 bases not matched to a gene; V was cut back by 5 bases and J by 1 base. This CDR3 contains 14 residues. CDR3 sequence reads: CASSLGQENTEAFF. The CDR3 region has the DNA TGCGCCAGCAGTCTGGGACAGGAGAACACTGAAGCTTTCTTT. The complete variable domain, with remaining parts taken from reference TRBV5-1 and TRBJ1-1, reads KAGVTQTPRYLIKTRGQQVTLSCSPISGHRSVSWYQQTPGQGLQFLFEYFSETQRNKGNFPGRFSGRQFSNSRSEMNVSTLELGDSALYLCASSLGQENTEAFFGQGTRLTVV.

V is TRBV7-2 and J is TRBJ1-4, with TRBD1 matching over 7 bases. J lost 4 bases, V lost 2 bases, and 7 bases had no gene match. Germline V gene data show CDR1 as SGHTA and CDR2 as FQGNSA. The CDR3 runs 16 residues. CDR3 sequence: CASSLNPGQINEKLFF. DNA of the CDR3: TGTGCCAGCAGCTTAAACCCGGGACAGATTAATGAAAAACTGTTTTTT.

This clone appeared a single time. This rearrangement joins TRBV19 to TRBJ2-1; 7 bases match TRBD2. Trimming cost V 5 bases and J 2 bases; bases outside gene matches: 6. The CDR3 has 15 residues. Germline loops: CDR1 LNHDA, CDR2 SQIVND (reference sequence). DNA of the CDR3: TGTGCCAGTAGTGAGGGCGGGAGAACCTACAATGAGCAGTTCTTC. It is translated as CASSEGGRTYNEQFF.

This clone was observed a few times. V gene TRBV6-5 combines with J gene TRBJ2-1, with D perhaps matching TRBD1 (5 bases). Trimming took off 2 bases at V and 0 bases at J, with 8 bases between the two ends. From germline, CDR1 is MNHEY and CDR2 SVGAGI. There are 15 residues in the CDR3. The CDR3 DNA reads TGTGCCAGCAGTTACGCCAGGGCCTCCTACAATGAGCAGTTCTTC. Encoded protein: CASSYARASYNEQFF.

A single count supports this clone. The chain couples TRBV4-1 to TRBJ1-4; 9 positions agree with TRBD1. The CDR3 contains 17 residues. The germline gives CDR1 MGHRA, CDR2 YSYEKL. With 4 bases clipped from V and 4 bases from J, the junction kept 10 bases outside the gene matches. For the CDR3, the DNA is TGCGCCAGCAGCCCGAGTCCCGGGACAGGGATTAATGAAAAACTGTTTTTT. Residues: CASSPSPGTGINEKLFF.

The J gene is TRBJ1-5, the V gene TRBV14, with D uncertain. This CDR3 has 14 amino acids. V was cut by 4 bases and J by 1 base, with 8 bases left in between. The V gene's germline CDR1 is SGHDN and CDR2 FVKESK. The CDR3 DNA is TGTGCCAGCAGCCGAGCCCCAAGCAATCAGCCCCAGCATTTT. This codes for CASSRAPSNQPQHF.

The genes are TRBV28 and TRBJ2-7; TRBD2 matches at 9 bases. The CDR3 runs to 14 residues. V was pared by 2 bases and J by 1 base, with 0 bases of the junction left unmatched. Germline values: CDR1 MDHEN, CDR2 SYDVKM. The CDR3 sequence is CASSLAGGSYEQYF. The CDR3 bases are TGTGCCAGCAGTTTAGCGGGAGGGTCCTACGAGCAGTACTTC. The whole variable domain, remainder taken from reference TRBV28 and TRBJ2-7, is DVKVTQSSRYLVKRTGEKVFLECVQDMDHENMFWYRQDPGLGLRLIYFSYDVKMKEKGDIPEGYSVSREKKERFSLILESASTNQTSMYLCASSLAGGSYEQYFGPGTRLTVT.

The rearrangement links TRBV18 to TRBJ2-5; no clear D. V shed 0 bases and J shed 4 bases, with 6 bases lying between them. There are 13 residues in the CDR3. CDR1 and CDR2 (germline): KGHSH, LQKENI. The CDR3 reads CASSPPSGETQYF. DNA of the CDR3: TGTGCCAGCTCACCACCTTCGGGAGAGACCCAGTACTTC.

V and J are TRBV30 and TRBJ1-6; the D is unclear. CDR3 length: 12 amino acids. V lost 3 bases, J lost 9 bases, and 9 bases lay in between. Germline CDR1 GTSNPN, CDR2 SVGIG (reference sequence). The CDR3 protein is CAWSVGSSPLHF. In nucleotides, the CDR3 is TGTGCCTGGAGCGTTGGCAGTTCACCCCTCCACTTT.

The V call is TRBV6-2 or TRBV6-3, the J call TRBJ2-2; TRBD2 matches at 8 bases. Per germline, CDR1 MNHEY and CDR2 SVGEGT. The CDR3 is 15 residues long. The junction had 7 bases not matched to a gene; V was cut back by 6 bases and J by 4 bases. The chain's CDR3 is CASSLSGKVTGELFF. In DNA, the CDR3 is TGTGCCAGCAGCCTTAGCGGGAAGGTCACCGGGGAGCTGTTTTTT.

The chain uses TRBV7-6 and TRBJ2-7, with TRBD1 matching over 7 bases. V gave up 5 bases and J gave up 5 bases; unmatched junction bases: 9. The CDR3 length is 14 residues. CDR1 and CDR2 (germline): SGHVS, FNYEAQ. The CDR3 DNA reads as TGTGCCAGCAGCCTCACACAGGGGTGGGACGAGCAGTACTTC. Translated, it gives CASSLTQGWDEQYF.

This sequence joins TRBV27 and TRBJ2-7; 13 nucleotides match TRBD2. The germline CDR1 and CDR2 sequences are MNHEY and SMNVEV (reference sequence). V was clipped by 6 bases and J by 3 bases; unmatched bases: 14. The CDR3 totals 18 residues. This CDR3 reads CASRLTSGRQPNNYEQYF. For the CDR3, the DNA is TGTGCCAGCAGGCTGACTAGCGGGAGGCAACCCAATAACTACGAGCAGTACTTC.

The CDR3 DNA reads TGTGCCAGCAGCCCGCCAGGGGCGGTAGCCAAAAACATTCAGTACTTC. It translates to CASSPPGAVAKNIQYF. The chain links TRBV28 to TRBJ2-4, with D maybe TRBD1 (6 bases). The germline gives CDR1 MDHEN, CDR2 SYDVKM. V was shortened by 6 bases and J by 0 bases, with 15 bases between the two germline ends. The CDR3 is 16 amino acids.

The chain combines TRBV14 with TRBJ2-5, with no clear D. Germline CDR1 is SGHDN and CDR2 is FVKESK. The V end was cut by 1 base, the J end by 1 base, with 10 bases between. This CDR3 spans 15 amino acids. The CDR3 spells CASSQVGRAQETQYF. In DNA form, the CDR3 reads TGTGCCAGCAGCCAAGTGGGCAGAGCCCAAGAGACCCAGTACTTC.

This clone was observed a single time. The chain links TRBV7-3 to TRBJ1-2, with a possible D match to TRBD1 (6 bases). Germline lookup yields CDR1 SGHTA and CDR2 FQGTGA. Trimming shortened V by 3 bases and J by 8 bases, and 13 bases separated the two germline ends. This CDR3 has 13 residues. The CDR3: CASSLRQGTGYTF. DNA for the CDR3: TGTGCCAGCAGCTTGCGCCAGGGGACAGGCTACACCTTC.

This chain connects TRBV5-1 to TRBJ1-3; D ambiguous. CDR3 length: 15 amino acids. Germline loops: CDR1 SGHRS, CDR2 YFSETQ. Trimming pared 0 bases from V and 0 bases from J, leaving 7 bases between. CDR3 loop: CASSLGWSSGNTIYF. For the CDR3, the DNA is TGCGCCAGCAGCTTGGGGTGGAGCTCTGGAAACACCATATATTTT.